Following are 31 T cell receptor beta chains from one sample sequenced in a study of blood T cell repertoires in COVID-19. The assay was immunoSEQ multiplex PCR, and TCRdb's table has in-frame clones only and misses some. The profile shows roughly 250,000 clones, around nine tenths of them singletons. What was sequenced was PBMCs or T cells enriched from blood (not recorded which). The receptors were gathered from a woman aged 18-30 years who had recovered from COVID-19.

The chain recombines TRBV15 with TRBJ1-1, with 7 bases lining up with TRBD1. With 1 base clipped from V and 1 base from J, the junction kept 3 bases outside the gene matches. Germline CDR1 reads LNHNV; CDR2 reads YYDKDF (reference sequence). The CDR3 has 15 residues. The CDR3 spells CATSRARDRNTEAFF. The CDR3 DNA follows: TGTGCCACCAGCAGAGCCCGGGACAGGAACACTGAAGCTTTCTTT.

The V gene is TRBV6-6, the J gene TRBJ1-2; 7 nucleotides match TRBD1. CDR1 is MNHNY and CDR2 is SVGAGI in the germline V gene (reference sequence). The length of the CDR3 is 12 residues. V lost 6 bases to trimming and J lost 8 bases; unmatched junction nucleotides: 6. The CDR3 DNA is TGTGCCAGCAGCATAGACAGGGACGGCTACACCTTC. Amino acid sequence: CASSIDRDGYTF.

The chain carries TRBV28 and TRBJ1-3; the D gene is possibly TRBD1 (5 bases). Trimming stripped 4 bases from V and 0 bases from J, with 10 bases between. From germline, CDR1 is MDHEN and CDR2 SYDVKM. CDR3 length: 15 amino acids. CDR3 in amino acids: CASSSQGSSGNTIYF. DNA of the CDR3: TGTGCCAGCAGTTCCCAGGGCAGCTCTGGAAACACCATATATTTT.

The rearrangement joins TRBV19 to TRBJ1-3, with TRBD1 identical over 10 bases. Per the germline V gene, CDR1 is LNHDA and CDR2 is SQIVND (reference sequence). V lost 4 bases to trimming and J lost 7 bases; unmatched junction nucleotides: 16. This CDR3 is 18 amino acids long. In DNA form, the CDR3 reads TGTGCCAGTAGTAAGGGACAGGGGCGCGCGGTGCCCAAGAACACCATATATTTT. Protein product: CASSKGQGRAVPKNTIYF.

The V gene is TRBV6-1, the J gene TRBJ1-4; D ambiguous. Trimming shortened V by 0 bases and J by 0 bases, and 8 bases separated the two germline ends. The germline gives CDR1 MNHNS, CDR2 SASEGT. The CDR3 loop spans 16 amino acids. This CDR3 reads CASSEARASTNEKLFF. The CDR3 DNA follows: TGTGCCAGCAGTGAAGCTCGCGCCTCAACTAATGAAAAACTGTTTTTT.

The rearrangement links TRBV7-2 to TRBJ2-5; D might be TRBD2 (5 bases). The CDR3 consists of 17 residues. Trimming left V 1 base short and J 0 bases short, with 15 bases between. Looked up from germline, CDR1 is SGHTA and CDR2 is FQGNSA. The CDR3 sequence: CASSLDIGIWDQETQYF. For the CDR3, the DNA is TGTGCCAGCAGCTTAGATATCGGGATTTGGGACCAAGAGACCCAGTACTTC.

The V call is TRBV6-5, the J call TRBJ1-2; 8 bases map to TRBD1. Germline V lookup: CDR1 MNHEY, CDR2 SVGAGI. V dropped 0 bases and J dropped 7; count of bases not matched to a gene: 10. The CDR3 has 16 residues. The CDR3 sequence is CASSYSSGQGAVGYTF. The CDR3 nucleotides are TGTGCCAGCAGTTACTCGAGCGGGCAGGGGGCTGTTGGCTACACCTTC.

This clone showed up just once. This rearrangement joins TRBV19 to TRBJ1-1; the D gene is possibly TRBD1 (6 bases). Trimming stripped 6 bases from V and 7 bases from J, with 15 bases between. CDR1 and CDR2 from the germline V gene are LNHDA and SQIVND (reference sequence). The CDR3 covers 13 residues. CDR3 DNA: TGTGCCAGTAGCAGGGGCGGCGGTCGTGAAGCTTTCTTT. This encodes CASSRGGGREAFF.

The rearrangement uses TRBV12-3 or TRBV12-4 and TRBJ2-1, with D tentatively TRBD1 (6 bases). V shed 7 bases and J shed 2 bases, with 9 bases lying between them. The CDR3 extends over 13 amino acids. CDR3 protein: CASTGVAYNEQFF. As DNA, the CDR3 is TGTGCCAGCACAGGGGTCGCCTACAATGAGCAGTTCTTC.

This sequence joins TRBV28 and TRBJ2-2; 8 positions agree with TRBD1. The CDR3 is made up of 15 amino acids. From germline, CDR1 is MDHEN and CDR2 SYDVKM. V lost 5 bases to trimming and J lost 2 bases; unmatched junction nucleotides: 4. The CDR3: CASSTPGGNTGELFF. The CDR3 DNA is TGTGCCAGCAGTACTCCAGGGGGCAACACCGGGGAGCTGTTTTTT.

V gene TRBV5-5 combines with J gene TRBJ2-1; TRBD2 matches 10 bases. Germline lookup yields CDR1 SGHKS and CDR2 YYEKEE (reference sequence). This CDR3 spans 13 amino acids. The ends lost 5 bases at V and 9 bases at J; junction bases unmatched: 5. The CDR3 is CASRTSGAAEQFF. The CDR3 DNA is TGTGCCAGCAGAACTAGCGGGGCAGCTGAGCAGTTCTTC. Together with reference TRBV5-5 and TRBJ2-1, the CDR3 gives the full variable domain: DAGVTQSPTHLIKTRGQQVTLRCSPISGHKSVSWYQQVLGQGPQFIFQYYEKEERGRGNFPDRFSARQFPNYSSELNVNALLLGDSALYLCASRTSGAAEQFFGPGTRLTVL.

The CDR3 sequence is CASSLSTGTGQPQHF. The CDR3 bases are TGTGCCAGCAGCTTAAGTACCGGGACTGGTCAGCCCCAGCATTTT. The chain uses TRBV7-9 and TRBJ1-5; possible D gene TRBD1, 5 bases. Germline CDR1 SEHNR, CDR2 FQNEAQ (reference sequence). The V gene lost 2 bases and the J gene lost 6 bases, with 14 bases spanning the gap. The CDR3 has 15 residues.

The CDR3 sequence: CASSRGEVYEQYF. CDR3 nucleotides: TGTGCCAGTAGTAGAGGCGAAGTTTACGAGCAGTACTTC. The chain links TRBV19 to TRBJ2-7; D remains ambiguous. V shed 4 bases and J shed 4 bases, with 11 bases lying between them. Germline CDR1 is LNHDA and CDR2 is SQIVND (reference sequence). The CDR3 sequence is 13 residues long.

This clone was seen a single time. The chain combines TRBV9 with TRBJ2-2; unclear D gene. The CDR3 is 13 residues long. The V and J ends lost 7 bases and 2 bases respectively, with 9 bases between them. Looked up from germline, CDR1 is SGDLS and CDR2 is YYNGEE. The CDR3 spells CASSQVNTGELFF. CDR3 DNA: TGTGCCAGCTCCCAGGTTAACACCGGGGAGCTGTTTTTT.

This clone was recorded once. The gene calls are TRBV6-5 and TRBJ1-1, with 10 bases fitting TRBD1. Germline CDR1 reads MNHEY; CDR2 reads SVGAGI. J lost 4 bases, V lost 5 bases, and 7 bases had no gene match. The CDR3 sequence is 15 residues long. The CDR3: CASSRDRTGGTEAFF. The DNA of the CDR3 is TGTGCCAGCAGTCGGGACAGGACAGGGGGCACTGAAGCTTTCTTT.

The chain carries TRBV7-9 and TRBJ2-2, with 8 bases identical to TRBD1. CDR1 is SEHNR and CDR2 is FQNEAQ in the germline V gene (reference sequence). V lost 1 base to trimming and J lost 4 bases; unmatched junction nucleotides: 5. This CDR3 spans 16 amino acids. The CDR3 region is CASSLGTGSGTGELFF. DNA of the CDR3: TGTGCCAGCAGCTTAGGGACAGGGTCGGGCACCGGGGAGCTGTTTTTT. Drawing the rest from reference TRBV7-9 and TRBJ2-2, the complete variable domain is DTGVSQNPRHKITKRGQNVTFRCDPISEHNRLYWYRQTLGQGPEFLTYFQNEAQLEKSRLLSDRFSAERPKGSFSTLEIQRTEQGDSAMYLCASSLGTGSGTGELFFGEGSRLTVL.

This chain links TRBV5-1 with TRBJ2-7; 11 bases are shared with TRBD2. Germline CDR1 is SGHRS and CDR2 is YFSETQ. The CDR3 is 17 residues long. The ends lost 4 bases at V and 4 bases at J; junction bases unmatched: 13. As DNA, the CDR3 is TGCGCCAGCAGCATACTACCGGGACTAGCGGAATCATACGAGCAGTACTTC. Translation gives CASSILPGLAESYEQYF.

The V gene is TRBV9, the J gene TRBJ2-2, with TRBD2 identical over 7 bases. J gave up 5 bases and V 4 bases, and 14 bases lay outside the gene matches. The V gene's germline CDR1 is SGDLS and CDR2 YYNGEE. This CDR3 is built from 17 residues. DNA of the CDR3: TGTGCCAGCAGCCTCCGGTCGGTGGAGCGGGATACCGGGGAGCTGTTTTTT. This translates into CASSLRSVERDTGELFF.

The chain is built from TRBV7-3 and TRBJ2-1, with D possibly matching TRBD2 (6 bases). From germline, CDR1 is SGHTA and CDR2 FQGTGA. The length of the CDR3 is 15 residues. The V gene lost 2 bases and the J gene lost 0 bases, with 8 bases spanning the gap. CDR3 nucleotides: TGTGCCAGCAGCTTATATAGCGGCTCCTACAATGAGCAGTTCTTC. It specifies CASSLYSGSYNEQFF.

This chain connects TRBV11-3 to TRBJ1-6, with 9 nucleotides matching TRBD1. V trimming: 4 bases; J trimming: 6 bases; junction bases outside the gene matches: 7. This CDR3 comprises 16 residues. CDR1 is SGHNT, CDR2 YENEEA, per germline. CDR3 amino acids: CASSSQGALVNSPLHF. In DNA form, the CDR3 reads TGTGCCAGCAGCTCACAGGGGGCCCTCGTTAATTCACCCCTCCACTTT. Together with reference TRBV11-3 and TRBJ1-6, the CDR3 gives the full variable domain: EAGVVQSPRYKIIEKKQPVAFWCNPISGHNTLYWYLQNLGQGPELLIRYENEEAVDDSQLPKDRFSAERLKGVDSTLKIQPAELGDSAVYLCASSSQGALVNSPLHFGNGTRLTVT.

The chain combines TRBV29-1 with TRBJ1-2; D unresolved. V lost 2 bases, J lost 0 bases, and 4 bases lay in between. This CDR3 region has 12 residues. CDR1 SQVTM and CDR2 ANQGSEA come from the germline V gene. In DNA form, the CDR3 reads TGCAGCGTTGAAACTACTAACTATGGCTACACCTTC. Amino acids: CSVETTNYGYTF.

The chain recombines TRBV7-2 with TRBJ1-2, with TRBD1 matching 9 bases. Trimming took 4 bases from V and 6 from J; bases not matched to a gene: 3. From germline, CDR1 is SGHTA and CDR2 FQGNSA. CDR3 size: 13 residues. The CDR3 DNA is TGTGCCAGCAGCTCAACAGGGGGCGATGGCTACACCTTC. Translated, it gives CASSSTGGDGYTF. The full variable domain, completed using reference TRBV7-2 and TRBJ1-2, is GAGVSQSPSNKVTEKGKDVELRCDPISGHTALYWYRQSLGQGLEFLIYFQGNSAPDKSGLPSDRFSAERTGGSVSTLTIQRTQQEDSAVYLCASSSTGGDGYTFGSGTRLTVV.

This sequence joins TRBV15 and TRBJ1-2, with a tentative D call TRBD1 (6 bases). The CDR3 has 16 amino acids. V was trimmed by 0 bases and J by 4 bases, leaving 15 bases between them. CDR1 is LNHNV, CDR2 YYDKDF, per germline (reference sequence). The CDR3 reads CATSRDGAGGFYGYTF. The CDR3 DNA reads TGTGCCACCAGCAGAGATGGCGCGGGGGGCTTCTATGGCTACACCTTC. Filled out from reference TRBV15 and TRBJ1-2, the complete variable domain reads DAMVIQNPRYQVTQFGKPVTLSCSQTLNHNVMYWYQQKSSQAPKLLFHYYDKDFNNEADTPDNFQSRRPNTSFCFLDIRSPGLGDTAMYLCATSRDGAGGFYGYTFGSGTRLTVV.

This clone was counted a single time. CDR3: CASSLVSGANTGELFF. The CDR3 bases are TGTGCCAGCAGCTTGGTGAGCGGGGCGAACACCGGGGAGCTGTTTTTT. The chain uses TRBV5-6 and TRBJ2-2; 7 bases are a match to TRBD2. Unmatched junction bases numbered 2, after V lost 0 bases and J lost 0 bases. This CDR3 contains 16 residues. Germline assignment: CDR1 SGHDT and CDR2 YYEEEE.

The chain has TRBV11-3 and TRBJ1-1; D might be TRBD1 (6 bases). Trimming cost V 1 base and J 6 bases, with 15 bases left between them. The CDR3 spans 15 residues. Germline V CDR1 and CDR2: SGHNT, YENEEA. This CDR3 is CASSLVVAGGAEAFF. CDR3 nucleotides: TGTGCCAGCAGCTTAGTAGTTGCGGGGGGCGCTGAAGCTTTCTTT.

The chain employs TRBV29-1 and TRBJ2-3, with 11 bases matching TRBD2. The V gene's germline CDR1 is SQVTM and CDR2 ANQGSEA. This CDR3 comprises 15 residues. V lost 7 bases to trimming and J lost 2 bases; unmatched junction nucleotides: 8. CDR3 in DNA: TGCAGCGCCAGAGGGACTAGCGGATCCACAGATACGCAGTATTTT. This translates into CSARGTSGSTDTQYF.

The V gene is TRBV7-9, the J gene TRBJ2-1; 11 bases line up with TRBD2. The CDR3 is 17 residues long. The V segment lost 5 bases and the J segment 2 bases; nucleotides outside the gene matches: 8. Germline V CDR1 and CDR2: SEHNR, FQNEAQ (reference sequence). The CDR3 DNA is TGTGCCAGCAGCGGGGGACTAGCGGAAGGGGCCTACAATGAGCAGTTCTTC. This sequence encodes CASSGGLAEGAYNEQFF.

This chain joins TRBV27 and TRBJ2-1, with a possible D match to TRBD1 (5 bases). Trimming shortened V by 3 bases and J by 2 bases, and 8 bases separated the two germline ends. The CDR3 consists of 14 residues. CDR1 and CDR2 from the germline V gene are MNHEY and SMNVEV (reference sequence). The CDR3 DNA sequence: TGTGCCAGCAGTTTTAGCAGGGCCTACAATGAGCAGTTCTTC. Its translation is CASSFSRAYNEQFF.

The chain is built from TRBV12-3 or TRBV12-4 and TRBJ1-3; the D is unclear. This CDR3 spans 12 amino acids. The ends were cut back, 3 bases at V and 5 bases at J, with 5 bases in the middle. This CDR3 is CASSFGRNTIYF. DNA of the CDR3: TGTGCCAGCAGTTTCGGGAGAAACACCATATATTTT.

The chain has TRBV21-1 and TRBJ1-4; the table gives TRBD1 as D, unverified against the DNA. TRBV21-1 is listed as a pseudogene. CDR3 length: 19 residues. The CDR3 nucleotides read TGTGCCAGCAGCCCAACAGGGACGGCTTTGCCCCCAACTAATGAAAAACTGTTTTTT. It codes for CASSPTGTALPPTNEKLFF.

The rearrangement joins TRBV28 to TRBJ2-7, with D uncertain. Germline V gene data show CDR1 as MDHEN and CDR2 as SYDVKM. This CDR3 spans 11 amino acids. Trimming left V 6 bases short and J 6 bases short, with 9 bases between. CDR3 protein: CASSVTVEQYF. In DNA, the CDR3 is TGTGCCAGCAGCGTCACGGTCGAGCAGTACTTC.